This T cell receptor beta chain was retrieved from a study of cytomegalovirus exposure and HLA in healthy donors. Study-level findings and limits: As a later analysis revealed, most CMV-associated TCR beta chains appeared HLA-restricted. Among TCR beta chains of equal frequency, HLA-associated ones were more clonally expanded in a later analysis. In a later analysis, TCR association rates varied by HLA locus: DRB1 most, HLA-C fewest.

CDR1 and CDR2 (germline): GTSNPN, SVGIG (reference sequence). CDR3 length: 13 residues. V lost 0 bases and J 1 base, leaving 6 bases between the germline ends. Worth noting for this clone: The antigen is undetermined.

PCR employed 60 Vbeta and 13 Jbeta primers. Method: immunoSEQ multiplex PCR; TCRdb's copy keeps in-frame clones and lacks some. The sample has about 86,000 clones, 79% seen once. This receptor was taken from a woman in her forties in good health and CMV-seropositive. The chain has TRBV30 and TRBJ1-1; D unresolved. The sequencing sample was made of PBMCs. The CDR3 spells CAWSVRQNTEAFF. CDR3 bases: TGTGCCTGGAGTGTACGACAGAACACTGAAGCTTTCTTT.